This T cell receptor (beta chain) is drawn from a study of vaccination and CD4 T cells after COVID-19. Study at large: The convalescent population consisted of six males and four females, two of whom were of Hispanic ethnicity.

As concerns this clonotype: Antigen specificity is unknown.

The treatment denotes: roughly ten-day PBMC culture with coronavirus spike peptide pools or control peptides (ViraFEST assay). Via ViraFEST, peptide pools expanded antigen-specific T cells before TCR sequencing. CDR1 and CDR2 from the germline V gene are DFQATT and SNEGSKA (reference sequence). The CDR3 has 15 residues. V dropped 4 bases and J dropped 2; count of bases not matched to a gene: 6. The assay that was used to sequence DNA from cultured CD4+ T cells was the Oncomine TCR Beta short-read assay. TCRdb used MiXCR to reprocess the PCR reads, holding one entry per CDR3 protein. The profile shows some 18,000 distinct CDR3 sequences, approximately 61% of them singletons.

V usage is TRBV20-1 and J usage is TRBJ2-1; 9 bases map to TRBD1. Material: CD4+ T cells from blood, cultured in vitro, obtained after SARS-CoV-2 vaccination. The TCR was taken from a human donor who had recovered from COVID-19. CDR3: CSATDRDRAYNEQFF. In nucleotides, the CDR3 is TGCAGTGCTACCGACCGGGACAGGGCCTACAATGAGCAGTTCTTC.